This passage covers 20 T cell receptor beta chains from one sample sequenced in a study of OX40 agonist ivuxolimab in advanced cancers. The method was immunoSEQ multiplex PCR; TCRdb's version includes in-frame clones alone and lacks a portion of them. The sample consists of about 67,000 clones, 70% to 90% of them appearing once. The sample in question was CD4+ or CD8+ T cells sorted from blood, obtained in a trial of the OX40 agonist ivuxolimab. These receptors came from an adult with an advanced solid tumor such as melanoma, head and neck, liver or kidney cancer.

This clone was seen more than once but under ten times. V is TRBV4-1 and J is TRBJ1-4, with TRBD1 matching over 10 bases. The CDR3 is 17 amino acids. The V and J ends lost 4 bases and 8 bases, in that order; junction bases with no gene match: 13. Germline CDR1 MGHRA, CDR2 YSYEKL. The CDR3 region is CASSPQVVWTGGEKLFF. The CDR3 nucleotides are TGCGCCAGCAGCCCCCAGGTGGTGTGGACAGGGGGAGAAAAACTGTTTTTT.

V usage is TRBV10-3 and J usage is TRBJ2-7; 9 positions match TRBD2. Germline CDR1 reads ENHRY; CDR2 reads SYGVKD. V was clipped by 3 bases and J by 3 bases; unmatched bases: 6. The CDR3 totals 15 residues. CDR3 coding DNA: TGTGCCATCAGTGATACCGGGACTAGCCTCTACGAGCAGTACTTC. Translating it yields CAISDTGTSLYEQYF.

The genes are TRBV5-1 and TRBJ2-2, with TRBD2 identical over 12 bases. V dropped 0 bases and J dropped 5; count of bases not matched to a gene: 5. There are 17 residues in the CDR3. Germline CDR1 reads SGHRS; CDR2 reads YFSETQ. The CDR3 is CASSLGTSGRRTGELFF. The CDR3 DNA follows: TGCGCCAGCAGCTTGGGAACTAGCGGGAGGAGGACCGGGGAGCTGTTTTTT.

V usage is TRBV7-2 and J usage is TRBJ2-3; D remains ambiguous. The germline gives CDR1 SGHTA, CDR2 FQGNSA. Trimming left V 5 bases short and J 2 bases short, with 5 bases between. CDR3 size: 12 residues. CDR3 sequence (DNA): TGTGCCAGCAGCCCGGCCACAGATACGCAGTATTTT. Translating gives CASSPATDTQYF.

The rearrangement uses TRBV19 and TRBJ2-6, with D unresolved. The germline CDR1 and CDR2 sequences are LNHDA and SQIVND (reference sequence). The CDR3 is made up of 15 amino acids. Trimming removed 8 bases at V and 0 bases at J, with 11 bases between. In nucleotides, the CDR3 is TGTGCCAGTGTCCGGGTATCCTCTGGGGCCAACGTCCTGACTTTC. It encodes CASVRVSSGANVLTF.

This clone was seen only a few times. V gene TRBV7-9 combines with J gene TRBJ1-1, with D unclear. Trimming removed 4 bases from V and 0 bases from J, with 12 bases in between. From germline, CDR1 is SEHNR and CDR2 FQNEAQ (reference sequence). This CDR3 is built from 15 residues. CDR3 sequence reads: CASSSEQIMNTEAFF. As DNA, the CDR3 is TGTGCCAGCAGCTCCGAACAGATCATGAACACTGAAGCTTTCTTT.

In regard to this clone: In the same sample, other DNA sequences code for this CDR3. V usage is TRBV11-2 and J usage is TRBJ2-1, with TRBD2 matching 11 bases. V was clipped by 3 bases and J by 4 bases; unmatched bases: 2. Germline loops: CDR1 SGHAT, CDR2 FQNNGV. This CDR3 has 15 residues. CDR3 nucleotide sequence: TGTGCCAGCAGCTTCGGGACTAGCGGTTACAATGAGCAGTTCTTC. It specifies CASSFGTSGYNEQFF.

The chain carries TRBV7-2 and TRBJ1-2; D not resolved. Germline V gene lookup returns CDR1 SGHTA and CDR2 FQGNSA. V gave up 2 bases and J gave up 0 bases, with 10 bases separating them. The CDR3 extends over 15 amino acids. CDR3 nucleotide sequence: TGTGCCAGCAGCTTACAGCGAACTACTAACTATGGCTACACCTTC. This codes for CASSLQRTTNYGYTF.

The gene calls are TRBV19 and TRBJ2-1; TRBD2 agrees at 9 bases. Germline values: CDR1 LNHDA, CDR2 SQIVND (reference sequence). Trimming took 3 bases from V and 4 from J; bases not matched to a gene: 4. CDR3 length equals 15 residues. Written as DNA, the CDR3 is TGTGCCAGTAGTATTAGCGGGGGAGATTACAATGAGCAGTTCTTC. Its translation: CASSISGGDYNEQFF. The full variable domain, its missing parts supplied by reference TRBV19 and TRBJ2-1, is DGGITQSPKYLFRKEGQNVTLSCEQNLNHDAMYWYRQDPGQGLRLIYYSQIVNDFQKGDIAEGYSVSREKKESFPLTVTSAQKNPTAFYLCASSISGGDYNEQFFGPGTRLTVL.

This sequence joins TRBV9 and TRBJ1-2, with D tentatively TRBD1 (5 bases). Trimming removed 3 bases from V and 4 bases from J, with 22 bases in between. CDR3 length: 17 amino acids. Germline lookup yields CDR1 SGDLS and CDR2 YYNGEE. This chain's CDR3 is CASSARDGSPLGYGYTF. In DNA, the CDR3 is TGTGCCAGCAGCGCCCGGGACGGATCTCCCTTAGGCTATGGCTACACCTTC.

CDR3 residues: CARRQGYTEAFF. For the CDR3, the DNA is TGTGCCAGACGACAGGGATACACTGAAGCTTTCTTT. J is TRBJ1-1 and V is TRBV6-1, with TRBD1 identical over 7 bases. Trimming removed 9 bases from V and 3 bases from J; junction bases left unmatched: 4. CDR1 MNHNS and CDR2 SASEGT come from the germline V gene. CDR3 length equals 12 residues.

The chain joins TRBV11-1 to TRBJ2-3; 12 bases are a match to TRBD2. The V gene's germline CDR1 is SGHAT and CDR2 FQDESV (reference sequence). The CDR3 totals 17 residues. After removal of 5 bases from V and 0 bases from J, the junction contained 6 bases not matched to a gene. CDR3 region: CASSRRTSGASTDTQYF. The CDR3 DNA reads as TGTGCCAGCAGCCGACGGACTAGCGGGGCTAGCACAGATACGCAGTATTTT.

CDR3 loop: CASSLQGAGTEAFF. The DNA for the CDR3 is TGCGCCAGCAGCTTGCAGGGGGCGGGCACTGAAGCTTTCTTT. The chain couples TRBV5-1 to TRBJ1-1; 8 bases map to TRBD1. The CDR3 consists of 14 residues. V lost 1 base, J lost 4 bases, and 3 bases stayed unmatched. Germline V gene sequence: CDR1 SGHRS, CDR2 YFSETQ.

The chain couples TRBV7-8 to TRBJ2-3; 10 bases agree with TRBD2. The trim removed 5 bases at V and 2 bases at J, leaving 4 bases unmatched. CDR3 length: 15 amino acids. The germline CDR1 and CDR2 sequences are SGHVS and FQNEAQ. The CDR3 DNA reads TGTGCCAGCAGCCGAAGCGGGGGGGACACAGATACGCAGTATTTT. Translating it yields CASSRSGGDTDTQYF. The full variable domain, in which reference TRBV7-8 and TRBJ2-3 provide the parts outside the CDR3, is GAGVSQSPRYKVAKRGQDVALRCDPISGHVSLFWYQQALGQGPEFLTYFQNEAQLDKSGLPSDRFFAERPEGSVSTLKIQRTQQEDSAVYLCASSRSGGDTDTQYFGPGTRLTVL.

This chain connects TRBV7-6 to TRBJ2-5; D gene unclear. Looked up from germline, CDR1 is SGHVS and CDR2 is FNYEAQ. Deletions cut 3 bases from V and 3 bases from J, with 2 bases between. This CDR3 region has 11 residues. Written as DNA, the CDR3 is TGTGCCAGCAGCTTCAAAGAGACCCAGTACTTC. Protein sequence: CASSFKETQYF.

The V gene is TRBV10-3, the J gene TRBJ2-1; maybe TRBD2 (5 bases). V gave up 10 bases and J gave up 0 bases, with 10 bases separating them. There are 13 residues in the CDR3. Germline CDR1 is ENHRY and CDR2 is SYGVKD. The CDR3: CATGLGSYNEQFF. The CDR3 DNA reads TGTGCCACCGGACTGGGCTCCTACAATGAGCAGTTCTTC.

The rearrangement joins TRBV5-5 to TRBJ1-3; no clear D. This CDR3 is built from 16 residues. The germline V and J ends were trimmed by 4 bases and 0 bases, with 14 bases remaining between them. CDR1 SGHKS and CDR2 YYEKEE come from the germline V gene (reference sequence). In nucleotides, the CDR3 is TGTGCCAGCAGCACCACCCCACTTATCTCTGGAAACACCATATATTTT. Its translation: CASSTTPLISGNTIYF.

The rearrangement links TRBV11-2 to TRBJ2-3, with 8 bases matching TRBD1. This CDR3 has 11 amino acids. CDR1 and CDR2 (germline): SGHAT, FQNNGV. With V trimmed by 8 bases and J by 5 bases, 0 bases remained unmatched. The CDR3 is CASGQGDTQYF. CDR3 DNA sequence: TGTGCCAGCGGACAGGGAGATACGCAGTATTTT.

This clone came up many times. This sequence joins TRBV28 and TRBJ2-7; D not resolved. V lost 2 bases to trimming and J lost 2 bases, with 7 bases between them. This CDR3 region has 13 residues. Per germline, CDR1 MDHEN and CDR2 SYDVKM. In DNA, the CDR3 is TGTGCCAGCAGTTTACCGGCTACCTACGAGCAGTACTTC. The encoded protein is CASSLPATYEQYF.

This clone has a handful of counts. The chain couples TRBV19 to TRBJ2-3; no clear D. V was trimmed by 5 bases and J by 6 bases, leaving 12 bases between them. The CDR3 extends over 13 amino acids. Germline assignment: CDR1 LNHDA and CDR2 SQIVND (reference sequence). Here the CDR3 reads CASSPRSSDTQYF. The CDR3 DNA sequence: TGTGCCAGTAGTCCCAGATCTTCGGATACGCAGTATTTT.